This record concerns one T cell receptor beta chain sequence. This record belongs to a study of blood T cell repertoires in COVID-19. V was pared by 1 base and J by 1 base, with 7 bases between. CDR1 is LGHDT and CDR2 is YNNKEL in the germline V gene (reference sequence). This CDR3 region has 15 residues. The study counted Cohort 3 donors as recovered given two negative PCRs, clearance, or symptom resolution. Method: immunoSEQ multiplex PCR; TCRdb's copy keeps in-frame clones and lacks some. The repertoire holds some 200,000 clones, with roughly four fifths as singletons. This rearrangement joins TRBV3-1 (or the pseudogene TRBV3-2) to TRBJ2-2, with D unresolved. This sequence was found in a man between 40 and 49 years old who had recovered from COVID-19. Sequences were obtained from PBMCs or T cells enriched from blood (not recorded which). This CDR3 reads CASSQVPGNTGELFF. For the CDR3, the DNA is TGTGCCAGCAGCCAAGTTCCAGGGAACACCGGGGAGCTGTTTTTT.